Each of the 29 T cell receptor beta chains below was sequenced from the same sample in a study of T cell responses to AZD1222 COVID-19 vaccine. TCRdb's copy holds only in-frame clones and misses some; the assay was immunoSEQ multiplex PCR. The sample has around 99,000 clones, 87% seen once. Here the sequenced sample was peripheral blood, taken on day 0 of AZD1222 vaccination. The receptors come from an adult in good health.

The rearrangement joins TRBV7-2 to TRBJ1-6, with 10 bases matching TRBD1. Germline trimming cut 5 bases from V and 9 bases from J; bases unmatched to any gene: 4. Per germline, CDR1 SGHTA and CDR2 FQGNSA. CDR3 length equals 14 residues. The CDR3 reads CASSEGQGISPLHF. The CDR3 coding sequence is TGTGCCAGCAGCGAGGGACAGGGGATTTCACCCCTCCACTTT.

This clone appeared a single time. This CDR3 reads CASSPGWGGAEQYF. The CDR3 region has the DNA TGTGCCAGCAGCCCCGGTTGGGGGGGCGCCGAGCAGTACTTC. The V and J genes are TRBV3-1 (or the pseudogene TRBV3-2) and TRBJ2-7; D possibly corresponds to TRBD2 (7 bases). This CDR3 has 14 amino acids. The V gene lost 4 bases and the J gene lost 6 bases, with 16 bases spanning the gap. Looked up from germline, CDR1 is LGHDT and CDR2 is YNNKEL (reference sequence).

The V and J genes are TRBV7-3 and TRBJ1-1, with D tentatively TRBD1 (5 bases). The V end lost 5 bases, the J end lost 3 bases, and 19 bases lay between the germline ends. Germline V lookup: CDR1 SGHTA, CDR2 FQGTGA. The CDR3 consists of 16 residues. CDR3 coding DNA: TGTGCCAGCAGCCCCACGGGGCCTGACTCGGACACTGAAGCTTTCTTT. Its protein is CASSPTGPDSDTEAFF.

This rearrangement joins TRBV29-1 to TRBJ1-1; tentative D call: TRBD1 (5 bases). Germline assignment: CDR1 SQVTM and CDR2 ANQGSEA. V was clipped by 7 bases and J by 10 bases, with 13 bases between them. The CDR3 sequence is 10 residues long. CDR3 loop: CSGSEGRAFF. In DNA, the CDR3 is TGCAGCGGATCTGAGGGGCGAGCTTTCTTT.

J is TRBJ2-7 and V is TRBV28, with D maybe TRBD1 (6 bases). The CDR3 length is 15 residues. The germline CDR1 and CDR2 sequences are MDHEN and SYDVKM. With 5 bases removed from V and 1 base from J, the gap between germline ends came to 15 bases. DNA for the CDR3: TGTGCCAGCAGTCGCTTTCAGGGGTTTTCCTACGAGCAGTACTTC. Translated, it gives CASSRFQGFSYEQYF.

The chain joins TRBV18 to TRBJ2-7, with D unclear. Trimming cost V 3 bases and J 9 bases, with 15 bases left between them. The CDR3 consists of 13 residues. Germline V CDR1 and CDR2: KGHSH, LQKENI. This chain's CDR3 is CASSPSDSRLQYF. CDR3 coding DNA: TGTGCCAGCTCACCTAGTGACTCGAGGCTGCAGTACTTC.

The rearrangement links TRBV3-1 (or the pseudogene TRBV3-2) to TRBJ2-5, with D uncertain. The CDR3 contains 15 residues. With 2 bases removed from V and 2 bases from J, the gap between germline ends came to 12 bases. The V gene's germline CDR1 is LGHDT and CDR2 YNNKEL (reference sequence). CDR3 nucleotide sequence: TGTGCCAGCAGCCAACACCCGCTTGCTCAAGAGACCCAGTACTTC. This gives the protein CASSQHPLAQETQYF.

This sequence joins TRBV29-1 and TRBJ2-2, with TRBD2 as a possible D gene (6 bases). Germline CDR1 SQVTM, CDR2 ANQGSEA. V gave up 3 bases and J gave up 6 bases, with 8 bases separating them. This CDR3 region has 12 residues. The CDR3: CSVDAGPGELFF. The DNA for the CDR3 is TGCAGCGTTGATGCGGGGCCCGGGGAGCTGTTTTTT.

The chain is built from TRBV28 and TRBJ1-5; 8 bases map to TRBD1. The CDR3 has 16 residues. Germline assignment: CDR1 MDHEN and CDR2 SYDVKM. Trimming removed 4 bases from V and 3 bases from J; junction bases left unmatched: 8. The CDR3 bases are TGTGCCAGCAGTTCCCCGGGACAGGCAAACAATCAGCCCCAGCATTTT. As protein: CASSSPGQANNQPQHF. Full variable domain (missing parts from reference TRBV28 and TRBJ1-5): DVKVTQSSRYLVKRTGEKVFLECVQDMDHENMFWYRQDPGLGLRLIYFSYDVKMKEKGDIPEGYSVSREKKERFSLILESASTNQTSMYLCASSSPGQANNQPQHFGDGTRLSIL.

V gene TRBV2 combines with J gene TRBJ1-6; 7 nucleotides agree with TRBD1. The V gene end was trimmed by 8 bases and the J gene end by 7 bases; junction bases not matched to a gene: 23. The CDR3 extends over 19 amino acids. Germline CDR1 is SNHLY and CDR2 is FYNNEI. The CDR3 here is CASGGRGVLDSFSNSPLHF. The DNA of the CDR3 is TGTGCCAGCGGGGGCAGGGGGGTGTTGGATAGCTTTTCCAATTCACCCCTCCACTTT.

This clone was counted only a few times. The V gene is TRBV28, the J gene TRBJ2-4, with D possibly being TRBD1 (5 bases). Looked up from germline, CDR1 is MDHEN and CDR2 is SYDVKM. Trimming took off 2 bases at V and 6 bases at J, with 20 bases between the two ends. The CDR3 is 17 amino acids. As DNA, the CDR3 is TGTGCCAGCAGTTTAGGTCCCGTGGGCAGGGTGGGAAACATTCAGTACTTC. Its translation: CASSLGPVGRVGNIQYF.

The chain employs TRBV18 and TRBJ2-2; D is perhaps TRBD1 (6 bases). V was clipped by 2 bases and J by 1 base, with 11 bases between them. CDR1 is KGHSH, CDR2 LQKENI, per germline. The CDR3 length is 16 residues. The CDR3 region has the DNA TGTGCCAGCTCACCATTGGCAGGGGAGAACACCGGGGAGCTGTTTTTT. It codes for CASSPLAGENTGELFF.

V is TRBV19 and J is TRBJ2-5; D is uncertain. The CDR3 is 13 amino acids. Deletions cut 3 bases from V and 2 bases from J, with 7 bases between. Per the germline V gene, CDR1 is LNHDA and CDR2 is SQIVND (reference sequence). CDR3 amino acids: CASSIQRQETQYF. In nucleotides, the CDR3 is TGTGCCAGTAGTATTCAGCGACAAGAGACCCAGTACTTC.

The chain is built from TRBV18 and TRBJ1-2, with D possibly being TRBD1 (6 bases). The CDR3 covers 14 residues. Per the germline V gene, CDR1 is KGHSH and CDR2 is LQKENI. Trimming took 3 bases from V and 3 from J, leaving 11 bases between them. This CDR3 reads CASSPGDIYYGYTF. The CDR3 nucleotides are TGTGCCAGCTCACCGGGGGACATATACTATGGCTACACCTTC. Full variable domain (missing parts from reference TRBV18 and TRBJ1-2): NAGVMQNPRHLVRRRGQEARLRCSPMKGHSHVYWYRQLPEEGLKFMVYLQKENIIDESGMPKERFSAEFPKEGPSILRIQQVVRGDSAAYFCASSPGDIYYGYTFGSGTRLTVV.

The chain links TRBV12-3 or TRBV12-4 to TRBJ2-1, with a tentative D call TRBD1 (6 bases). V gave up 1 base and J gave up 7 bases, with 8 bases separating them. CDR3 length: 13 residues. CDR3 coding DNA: TGTGCCAGCAGTTTAGTCCAGGGGAATGAGCAGTTCTTC. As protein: CASSLVQGNEQFF.

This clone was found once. The CDR3 reads CASSLVSGANVLTF. In nucleotides, the CDR3 is TGTGCCAGCAGCTTGGTATCTGGGGCCAACGTCCTGACTTTC. The V gene is TRBV5-4, the J gene TRBJ2-6; no clear D gene. Trimming removed 0 bases at V and 1 base at J, with 2 bases between. CDR3 size: 14 residues. The germline CDR1 and CDR2 sequences are SGHNT and YYREEE (reference sequence).

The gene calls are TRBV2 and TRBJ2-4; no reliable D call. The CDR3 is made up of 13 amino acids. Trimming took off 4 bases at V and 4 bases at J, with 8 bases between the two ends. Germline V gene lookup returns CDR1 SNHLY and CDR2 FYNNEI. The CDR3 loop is CASSVPGKNIQYF. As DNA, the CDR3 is TGTGCCAGCAGTGTTCCAGGAAAAAACATTCAGTACTTC.

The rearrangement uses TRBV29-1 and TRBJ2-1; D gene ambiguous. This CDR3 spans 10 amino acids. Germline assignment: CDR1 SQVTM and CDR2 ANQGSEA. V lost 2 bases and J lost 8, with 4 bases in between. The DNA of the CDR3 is TGCAGCGTTGAACGGGATGAGCAGTTCTTC. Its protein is CSVERDEQFF.

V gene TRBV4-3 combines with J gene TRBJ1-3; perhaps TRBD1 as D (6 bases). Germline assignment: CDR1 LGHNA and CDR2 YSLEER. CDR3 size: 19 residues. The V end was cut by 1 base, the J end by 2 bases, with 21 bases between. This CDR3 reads CASSQVHFLEGGPGNTIYF. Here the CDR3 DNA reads TGCGCCAGCAGCCAAGTCCACTTCCTTGAAGGGGGACCTGGAAACACCATATATTTT.

The CDR3 loop reads CSASEDSPLHF. DNA of the CDR3: TGCAGTGCTAGTGAGGATTCACCCCTCCACTTT. The chain uses TRBV20-1 and TRBJ1-6; D is uncertain. Trimming removed 3 bases at V and 8 bases at J, with 5 bases between. The CDR3 spans 11 residues. The germline V gene encodes CDR1 DFQATT and CDR2 SNEGSKA (reference sequence).

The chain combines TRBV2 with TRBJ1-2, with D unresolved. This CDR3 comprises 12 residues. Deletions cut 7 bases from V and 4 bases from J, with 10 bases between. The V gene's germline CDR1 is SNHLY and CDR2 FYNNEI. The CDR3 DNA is TGTGCCAGCACCGGCATTAGCTATGGCTACACCTTC. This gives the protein CASTGISYGYTF. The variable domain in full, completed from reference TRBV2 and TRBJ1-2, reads EPEVTQTPSHQVTQMGQEVILRCVPISNHLYFYWYRQILGQKVEFLVSFYNNEISEKSEIFDDQFSVERPDGSNFTLKIRSTKLEDSAMYFCASTGISYGYTFGSGTRLTVV.

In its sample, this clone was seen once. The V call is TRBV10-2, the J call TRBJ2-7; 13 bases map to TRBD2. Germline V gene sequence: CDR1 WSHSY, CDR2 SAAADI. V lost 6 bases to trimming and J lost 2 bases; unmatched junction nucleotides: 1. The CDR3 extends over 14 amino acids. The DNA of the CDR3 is TGCGCCAGCAGGGGACTAGCGGGACCCTACGAGCAGTACTTC. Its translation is CASRGLAGPYEQYF.

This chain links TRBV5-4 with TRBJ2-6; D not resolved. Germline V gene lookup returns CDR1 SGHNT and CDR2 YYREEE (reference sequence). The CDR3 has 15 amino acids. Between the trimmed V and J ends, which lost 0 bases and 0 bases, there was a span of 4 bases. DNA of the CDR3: TGTGCCAGCAGCTTGGTGGGCTCTGGGGCCAACGTCCTGACTTTC. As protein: CASSLVGSGANVLTF. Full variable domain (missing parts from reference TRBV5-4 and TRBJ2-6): ETGVTQSPTHLIKTRGQQVTLRCSSQSGHNTVSWYQQALGQGPQFIFQYYREEENGRGNFPPRFSGLQFPNYSSELNVNALELDDSALYLCASSLVGSGANVLTFGAGSRLTVL.

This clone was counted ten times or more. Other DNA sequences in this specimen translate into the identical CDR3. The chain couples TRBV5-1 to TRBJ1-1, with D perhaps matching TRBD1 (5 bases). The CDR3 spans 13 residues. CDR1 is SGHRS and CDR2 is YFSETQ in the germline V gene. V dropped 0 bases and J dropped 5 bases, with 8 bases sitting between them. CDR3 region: CASSLGRGTEAFF. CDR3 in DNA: TGCGCCAGCAGCTTGGGTAGGGGAACTGAAGCTTTCTTT.

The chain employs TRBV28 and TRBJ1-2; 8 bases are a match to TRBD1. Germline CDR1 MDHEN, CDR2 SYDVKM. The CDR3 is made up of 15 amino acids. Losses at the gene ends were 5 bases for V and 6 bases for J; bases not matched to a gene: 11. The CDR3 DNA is TGTGCCAGCAGTGCCCCGGGGCAGGGGGCGGATGGCTACACCTTC. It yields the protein CASSAPGQGADGYTF.

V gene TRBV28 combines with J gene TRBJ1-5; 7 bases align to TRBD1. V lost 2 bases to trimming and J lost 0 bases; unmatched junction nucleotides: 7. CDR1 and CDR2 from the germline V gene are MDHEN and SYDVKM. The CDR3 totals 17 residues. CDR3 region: CASSLMGQYDSNQPQHF. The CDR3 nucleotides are TGTGCCAGCAGTTTAATGGGACAGTACGATAGCAATCAGCCCCAGCATTTT.

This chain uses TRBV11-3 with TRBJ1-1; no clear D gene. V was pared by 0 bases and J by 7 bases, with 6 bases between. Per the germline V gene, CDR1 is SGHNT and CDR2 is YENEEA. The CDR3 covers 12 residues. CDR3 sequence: CASSLEEGEAFF. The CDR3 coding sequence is TGTGCCAGCAGCTTAGAGGAGGGTGAAGCTTTCTTT.

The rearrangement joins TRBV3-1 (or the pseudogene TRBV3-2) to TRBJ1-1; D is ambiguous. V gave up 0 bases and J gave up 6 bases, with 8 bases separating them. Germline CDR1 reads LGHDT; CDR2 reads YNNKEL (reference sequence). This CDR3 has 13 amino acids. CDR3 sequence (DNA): TGTGCCAGCAGCCAAGATGGCAGTTCTGAAGCTTTCTTT. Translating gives CASSQDGSSEAFF.

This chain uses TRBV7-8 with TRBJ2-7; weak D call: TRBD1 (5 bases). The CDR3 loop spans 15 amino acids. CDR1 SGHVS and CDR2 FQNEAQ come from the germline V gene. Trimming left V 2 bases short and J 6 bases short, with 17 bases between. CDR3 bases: TGTGCCAGCAGCTTATTCCAGGGCGAGCTCGCCGAGCAGTACTTC. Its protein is CASSLFQGELAEQYF.